This T cell receptor beta chain is from a study of vaccination effects on CD4 cells after COVID-19. Study-wide results and caveats: Relatively few convalescent patients took part in the study, which had no early post-infection timepoints. Researchers report that only 1 of 255 vaccine-induced clones in healthy vaccinees cross-reacted with common cold coronaviruses.

Concerning this clone itself: The antigen remains undetermined.

The repertoire was sequenced with immunoSEQ multiplex PCR; TCRdb's copy has only in-frame clones and lacks some. The sample consists of about 41,000 clones, under 85% of them appearing once. Before sequencing, viral peptide pools were used by the ViraFEST assay to expand antigen-specific CD4+ T cells. Culturing for 10 days preceded CD4+ T cell isolation. The healthy vaccine recipients, who had no prior SARS-CoV-2 infection, showed negative nucleocapsid antibodies. PBMC cultures contained two million cells per well, approximately 9.2 IU/ml IL-2 and around 9.3 ug/ml peptides. Replacing half the medium with IL-2 medium was done on days 3 and 7. The CDR3 sequence is 14 residues long. The germline V gene has CDR1 KGHSH and CDR2 LQKENI. The V end was cut by 3 bases, the J end by 3 bases, with 11 bases between.

This sample comprised CD4+ T cells from PBMCs cultured with HCoV-NL63 spike peptides, obtained before COVID-19 vaccination. The chain carries TRBV18 and TRBJ1-1; no firm D call. The source of this sequence is a human donor who received a COVID-19 vaccine. This CDR3 reads CASSPFSRDTEAFF. The CDR3 DNA follows: TGTGCCAGCTCACCCTTTTCGAGGGACACTGAAGCTTTCTTT.